This entry lists 31 T cell receptor beta chains sequenced from one sample in a study of T cell responses to AZD1222 COVID-19 vaccine. Some clones are missing from TCRdb's copy, which holds only in-frame ones; the method was immunoSEQ multiplex PCR. Of more than 90,000 clones detected, roughly 91% appear once; the ten largest clones hold around 7.1%. The sample in question was peripheral blood, obtained 28 days after the second AZD1222 dose. These receptors were obtained from an adult who received the AZD1222 COVID-19 vaccine.

The genes are TRBV11-3 and TRBJ2-5; the D is unclear. CDR3 length: 15 residues. Trimming stripped 3 bases from V and 0 bases from J, with 11 bases between. CDR1 is SGHNT, CDR2 YENEEA, per germline. The CDR3 DNA sequence: TGTGCCAGCAGCTTCGGTCTAAGGGACCAAGAGACCCAGTACTTC. Translated, it gives CASSFGLRDQETQYF. Combining the CDR3 with reference TRBV11-3 and TRBJ2-5 gives the whole variable domain EAGVVQSPRYKIIEKKQPVAFWCNPISGHNTLYWYLQNLGQGPELLIRYENEEAVDDSQLPKDRFSAERLKGVDSTLKIQPAELGDSAVYLCASSFGLRDQETQYFGPGTRLLVL.

This clone was found once. V is TRBV13 and J is TRBJ1-1; no clear D gene. Germline V CDR1 and CDR2: PRHDT, FYEKMQ (reference sequence). The V end lost 4 bases, the J end lost 4 bases, and 16 bases lay between the germline ends. This CDR3 is built from 15 residues. CDR3 in amino acids: CASSYSEGGFTEAFF. Here the CDR3 DNA reads TGTGCCAGCAGCTACTCGGAAGGAGGGTTCACTGAAGCTTTCTTT.

This chain joins TRBV21-1 and TRBJ2-7; TRBD1 reflects the table's D call only, with no check against the DNA. TRBV21-1 is noted as a pseudogene. CDR3 size: 15 residues. The CDR3 DNA sequence: TGTGCCAGCAGCAAAAGGCCGGGACAGTCCTACGAGCAGTACTTC. Amino acids: CASSKRPGQSYEQYF.

The CDR3 protein is CASSEWGSGGAFETQYF. The CDR3, as DNA: TGTGCCAGCAGTGAATGGGGGAGCGGGGGGGCCTTTGAGACCCAGTACTTC. V usage is TRBV6-1 and J usage is TRBJ2-5, with 10 positions matching TRBD2. The CDR3 covers 17 residues. Germline V gene lookup returns CDR1 MNHNS and CDR2 SASEGT. Unmatched junction bases numbered 11, after V lost 2 bases and J lost 5 bases.

The V gene is TRBV7-2, the J gene TRBJ1-4, with 10 bases that match TRBD1. CDR3 length: 14 residues. J gave up 10 bases and V 7 bases, and 9 bases lay outside the gene matches. Germline loops: CDR1 SGHTA, CDR2 FQGNSA. In DNA, the CDR3 is TGTGCCAGCACCGACAGGGGGCTAACGGGAAAACTGTTTTTT. Its protein product is CASTDRGLTGKLFF. Using reference TRBV7-2 and TRBJ1-4 for the parts outside the CDR3, the full variable domain is GAGVSQSPSNKVTEKGKDVELRCDPISGHTALYWYRQSLGQGLEFLIYFQGNSAPDKSGLPSDRFSAERTGGSVSTLTIQRTQQEDSAVYLCASTDRGLTGKLFFGSGTQLSVL.

V and J are TRBV7-6 and TRBJ1-2; perhaps TRBD1 as D (6 bases). This CDR3 has 18 amino acids. Trimming removed 3 bases at V and 1 base at J, with 21 bases between. Germline-derived CDR1 and CDR2 are SGHVS and FNYEAQ. CDR3 region: CASSLGRTGRGLNYGYTF. The CDR3 DNA reads as TGTGCCAGCAGCTTGGGTCGCACAGGGAGAGGACTTAACTATGGCTACACCTTC.

The V call is TRBV3-1 (or the pseudogene TRBV3-2), the J call TRBJ1-3; a possible D gene is TRBD1 (5 bases). Germline CDR1 reads LGHDT; CDR2 reads YNNKEL (reference sequence). The ends were cut back, 1 base at V and 2 bases at J, with 9 bases in the middle. This CDR3 has 15 amino acids. The CDR3 bases are TGTGCCAGCAGCCAAGGGCTAGGGGCTGGAAACACCATATATTTT. It is translated as CASSQGLGAGNTIYF.

DNA for the CDR3: TGTGCCACCAGTCGTAGCGGGAGGGCCGGGACCCAGTACTTC. Translation: CATSRSGRAGTQYF. The chain recombines TRBV24-1 with TRBJ2-5; 11 nucleotides align to TRBD2. The V gene end was trimmed by 6 bases and the J gene end by 7 bases; junction bases not matched to a gene: 6. CDR1 and CDR2 (germline): KGHDR, SFDVKD. This CDR3 comprises 14 residues.

V is TRBV9 and J is TRBJ2-1, with 15 positions matching TRBD2. The CDR3 loop spans 16 amino acids. The germline V gene has CDR1 SGDLS and CDR2 YYNGEE. V gave up 0 bases and J gave up 7 bases; unmatched junction bases: 2. The CDR3 nucleotides read TGTGCCAGCAGCGTAGTTGGGACTAGCGGGGGGAATGAGCAGTTCTTC. This codes for CASSVVGTSGGNEQFF.

The V call is TRBV19, the J call TRBJ2-3; no definite D call. The CDR3 contains 15 residues. Germline CDR1 reads LNHDA; CDR2 reads SQIVND (reference sequence). The V gene lost 4 bases and the J gene lost 6 bases, with 17 bases spanning the gap. In nucleotides, the CDR3 is TGTGCCAGTAGTACTCCCGCGGTCGGGTGGGATACGCAGTATTTT. Residues: CASSTPAVGWDTQYF. The full variable domain, with the rest looked up from reference TRBV19 and TRBJ2-3, is DGGITQSPKYLFRKEGQNVTLSCEQNLNHDAMYWYRQDPGQGLRLIYYSQIVNDFQKGDIAEGYSVSREKKESFPLTVTSAQKNPTAFYLCASSTPAVGWDTQYFGPGTRLTVL.

In its sample, this clone was seen once. DNA of the CDR3: TGTGCCAGCACCTCCCAGGGAACTAATGAAAAACTGTTTTTT. It yields the protein CASTSQGTNEKLFF. The chain links TRBV2 to TRBJ1-4, with D perhaps TRBD1 (5 bases). Germline CDR1 reads SNHLY; CDR2 reads FYNNEI. The CDR3 covers 14 residues. Trimming took off 7 bases at V and 1 base at J, with 10 bases between the two ends.

This clone came up once. This rearrangement joins TRBV7-8 to TRBJ2-3, with a tentative D call TRBD1 (5 bases). The V end lost 2 bases, the J end lost 6 bases, and 12 bases lay between the germline ends. Germline CDR1 SGHVS, CDR2 FQNEAQ. The CDR3 extends over 14 amino acids. This chain's CDR3 is CASSLWQGGDTQYF. DNA of the CDR3: TGTGCCAGCAGCTTATGGCAGGGTGGGGATACGCAGTATTTT.

This chain joins TRBV30 and TRBJ2-7, with a tentative D call TRBD2 (6 bases). V shed 1 base and J shed 4 bases, with 17 bases lying between them. Germline CDR1 and CDR2: GTSNPN and SVGIG (reference sequence). The CDR3 has 15 residues. CDR3 nucleotides: TGTGCCTGGAGTGGGAGGGCCCCCAAAATGTACGAGCAGTACTTC. Translated, it gives CAWSGRAPKMYEQYF.

The chain links TRBV9 to TRBJ1-1, with a possible D match to TRBD1 (6 bases). V lost 5 bases, J lost 2 bases, and 16 bases lay in between. CDR1 and CDR2 (germline): SGDLS, YYNGEE. The CDR3 has 15 amino acids. The CDR3 nucleotides read TGTGCCAGCAGAATCCCAGATGGGGGCAACACTGAAGCTTTCTTT. Translating it yields CASRIPDGGNTEAFF. The full variable domain, with the rest looked up from reference TRBV9 and TRBJ1-1, is DSGVTQTPKHLITATGQRVTLRCSPRSGDLSVYWYQQSLDQGLQFLIQYYNGEERAKGNILERFSAQQFPDLHSELNLSSLELGDSALYFCASRIPDGGNTEAFFGQGTRLTVV.

The chain links TRBV30 to TRBJ2-7; a possible D gene is TRBD2 (5 bases). V gave up 4 bases and J gave up 0 bases, with 16 bases separating them. Germline V CDR1 and CDR2: GTSNPN, SVGIG (reference sequence). The CDR3 runs 15 residues. CDR3 coding DNA: TGTGCCTGGAAGCGGTGGTCCGAAGACTCCTACGAGCAGTACTTC. Translation: CAWKRWSEDSYEQYF.

This sequence joins TRBV24-1 and TRBJ2-1; 8 bases line up with TRBD2. Germline values: CDR1 KGHDR, CDR2 SFDVKD. With 3 bases clipped from V and 2 bases from J, the junction kept 8 bases outside the gene matches. The CDR3 spans 17 residues. CDR3 bases: TGTGCCACCAGTGATACAACCTTAGCGGGGCCCTACAATGAGCAGTTCTTC. It is translated as CATSDTTLAGPYNEQFF.

The chain couples TRBV21-1 to TRBJ1-5. TRBV21-1 is a recognized pseudogene. This CDR3 is 18 amino acids long. CDR3 amino acids: CASSKGTNRGNSNQPQHF. The CDR3 DNA sequence: TGTGCCAGCAGCAAAGGGACCAACAGAGGAAATAGCAATCAGCCCCAGCATTTT.

The chain combines TRBV2 with TRBJ2-3; 7 positions agree with TRBD1. V lost 6 bases, J lost 1 base, and 1 base stayed unmatched. This CDR3 comprises 13 residues. From germline, CDR1 is SNHLY and CDR2 FYNNEI. The CDR3 DNA follows: TGTGCCAGCAGCGGACAGGGCACAGATACGCAGTATTTT. As protein: CASSGQGTDTQYF.

The chain employs TRBV7-9 and TRBJ2-1; 13 nucleotides match TRBD2. The J segment lost 9 bases and the V segment lost 3 bases, leaving 14 bases of the junction unmatched. CDR1 and CDR2 (germline): SEHNR, FQNEAQ (reference sequence). The CDR3 is made up of 18 amino acids. The CDR3 bases are TGTGCCAGCAGCTTCGTTCCCGGACTAGCGGGAGTTGGTGCTGAGCAGTTCTTC. Its protein is CASSFVPGLAGVGAEQFF.

V is TRBV3-1 (or the pseudogene TRBV3-2) and J is TRBJ1-1; 10 bases fit TRBD1. The CDR3 covers 15 residues. Germline-derived CDR1 and CDR2 are LGHDT and YNNKEL (reference sequence). V lost 2 bases and J lost 6; bases outside the gene matches: 6. CDR3 sequence (DNA): TGTGCCAGCAGCCAATCCGGGACAGGGGATCCTGAAGCTTTCTTT. Translating it yields CASSQSGTGDPEAFF.

The rearrangement uses TRBV11-3 and TRBJ1-2, with D possibly matching TRBD1 (6 bases). Germline V lookup: CDR1 SGHNT, CDR2 YENEEA. The CDR3 is made up of 15 amino acids. The V end was cut by 5 bases, the J end by 2 bases, with 15 bases between. The CDR3: CASSERGWQNYGYTF. The CDR3, as DNA: TGTGCCAGCAGCGAGAGGGGGTGGCAAAACTATGGCTACACCTTC.

V and J are TRBV5-1 and TRBJ1-2, with D possibly matching TRBD1 (5 bases). Germline CDR1 is SGHRS and CDR2 is YFSETQ. The CDR3 loop spans 14 amino acids. V lost 5 bases to trimming and J lost 3 bases, with 14 bases between them. The CDR3 bases are TGCGCCAGCAGGCCAGGACACGCCGACTATGGCTACACCTTC. It specifies CASRPGHADYGYTF.

This rearrangement joins TRBV7-8 to TRBJ2-5; TRBD2 agrees at 7 bases. V was pared by 6 bases and J by 5 bases, with 12 bases of the junction left unmatched. The CDR3 has 15 residues. Germline V lookup: CDR1 SGHVS, CDR2 FQNEAQ. CDR3: CASREPGGLGETQYF. As DNA, the CDR3 is TGTGCCAGCAGGGAGCCGGGAGGCCTAGGGGAGACCCAGTACTTC.

The chain carries TRBV11-3 and TRBJ2-3, with D possibly matching TRBD2 (5 bases). The germline V gene has CDR1 SGHNT and CDR2 YENEEA. This CDR3 is 15 amino acids long. V lost 5 bases and J 0 bases, leaving 12 bases between the germline ends. CDR3 sequence reads: CASSPLGGSTDTQYF. The CDR3 region has the DNA TGTGCCAGCAGCCCCCTTGGCGGGAGCACAGATACGCAGTATTTT.

The count of this clone is one. The CDR3 loop reads CASSSRLPLGTQYF. The CDR3 DNA follows: TGTGCCAGCAGTTCACGACTCCCCCTCGGGACCCAGTACTTC. The chain couples TRBV6-5 to TRBJ2-5; D remains unclear. The length of the CDR3 is 14 residues. From germline, CDR1 is MNHEY and CDR2 SVGAGI. Trimming stripped 4 bases from V and 7 bases from J, with 16 bases between.

This chain joins TRBV19 and TRBJ1-2, with a tentative D call TRBD1 (5 bases). V was pared by 2 bases and J by 1 base, with 17 bases between. Germline V CDR1 and CDR2: LNHDA, SQIVND (reference sequence). This CDR3 is built from 17 residues. CDR3 in amino acids: CASSIPKGTEINYGYTF. The CDR3 DNA follows: TGTGCCAGTAGTATACCGAAGGGGACCGAAATTAACTATGGCTACACCTTC.

Only a few counts were recorded for this clone. J is TRBJ2-7 and V is TRBV19; TRBD1 aligns across 7 bases. There are 15 residues in the CDR3. The trim removed 0 bases at V and 2 bases at J, leaving 4 bases unmatched. CDR1 is LNHDA and CDR2 is SQIVND in the germline V gene (reference sequence). CDR3 in amino acids: CASSIDLGTAYEQYF. DNA for the CDR3: TGTGCCAGTAGTATAGACCTCGGGACAGCCTACGAGCAGTACTTC.

J is TRBJ1-1 and V is TRBV4-2; D is perhaps TRBD1 (5 bases). V dropped 3 bases and J dropped 6 bases, with 14 bases sitting between them. CDR1 and CDR2 from the germline V gene are LGHNA and YNFKEQ. The CDR3 consists of 14 residues. This chain's CDR3 is CASSHPLQGPEAFF. The DNA of the CDR3 is TGTGCCAGCAGCCACCCCCTCCAGGGACCTGAAGCTTTCTTT.

This chain links TRBV28 with TRBJ1-1; a weak D match, TRBD1 (6 bases). V was trimmed by 6 bases and J by 4 bases, leaving 18 bases between them. Germline V gives CDR1 MDHEN, CDR2 SYDVKM. This CDR3 region has 15 residues. The DNA of the CDR3 is TGTGCCAGCAGCCCGTTGTCCGAGGGGGGCACTGAAGCTTTCTTT. Translation: CASSPLSEGGTEAFF.

V and J are TRBV21-1 and TRBJ2-5. TRBV21-1 is termed a pseudogene. CDR3 size: 10 residues. The CDR3 region has the DNA TGTGCCAACAGGGAAGAGACCCAGTACTTC. It translates to CANREETQYF.

V is TRBV6-1 and J is TRBJ2-7; D may correspond to TRBD1 or TRBD2 (6 bases each). The V end lost 3 bases, the J end lost 0 bases, and 18 bases lay between the germline ends. Germline V gene sequence: CDR1 MNHNS, CDR2 SASEGT. The CDR3 loop spans 17 amino acids. The CDR3, as DNA: TGTGCCAGCAGTGATCTCGGGGGCGCCTCCAGCTCCTACGAGCAGTACTTC. The encoded protein is CASSDLGGASSSYEQYF.